A single T cell receptor beta chain is shown here with its context. The protocol was immunoSEQ multiplex PCR, while the TCRdb copy is restricted to in-frame clones and leaves out a portion. The sample yields roughly 60,000 clones, roughly 94% seen once. This entry is derived from a study of cytomegalovirus exposure and HLA in healthy donors. Germline V gene lookup returns CDR1 SGHTA and CDR2 FQGNSA. Trimming pared 0 bases from V and 0 bases from J, leaving 7 bases between. The CDR3 spans 15 residues. The sequencing sample was made of PBMCs. The TCR comes from a man between 18 and 35 years old in good health and CMV-seronegative. The V and J genes are TRBV7-2 and TRBJ2-3; no clear D. The CDR3 sequence is CASSLAALSTDTQYF. CDR3 nucleotides: TGTGCCAGCAGCTTAGCAGCGCTAAGCACAGATACGCAGTATTTT.